This entry describes one T cell receptor (beta chain). At one end, the junction sequence differs from germline, possibly due to a read error. Germline V gives CDR1 SGHKS, CDR2 YYEKEE (reference sequence). The CDR3 loop spans 14 amino acids. The study isolated at least 7 million PBMCs from each sample. The sample belongs to a study of blood T cells in healthy people across ages. A second PCR of about 6 to 12 cycles used a sample-barcoded 5' primer and a J-beta primer mix. TCRdb passed the 5' RACE reads through MiXCR, listing each CDR3 protein once. The table lists roughly 500,000 distinct CDR3 sequences, 27% of them singletons.

The chain is built from TRBV5-5 and TRBJ2-5, with D tentatively TRBD2 (7 bases). The sequence came from a woman aged 70-85 years in good health. The sequenced sample was blood. CDR3 nucleotides: TGTGCCAGCAGCTCCGACTCGGGGGGCCCGAATTTCGACTTC. This gives the protein CASSSDSGGPNFDF.